These T cell receptor beta chains were read from a single sample in a study of shared clonotypes between healthy human individuals. Sequenced by immunoSEQ multiplex PCR; TCRdb stores in-frame clones only, minus some. The table includes around 2.1 million clones, nearly 97% detected once. The sequencing input was naive CD4+ T cells sorted from blood. These TCRs come from a man aged 18 to 30 in good health. CDR3s include the opening cysteine and the closing phenylalanine or tryptophan. Clone size appears in some rows only: once, few, many, or a class for an expanded clone.

>TRBV4-3|TRBJ2-7|-
CASSQAPGTSGRSSSYEQYF
>TRBV11-2|TRBJ1-2|-
CASSPGTDLGYGYTF
>TRBV6-6|TRBJ1-2|once
CASSYSGQGARYGYTF
>TRBV19|TRBJ1-1|few
CASSIQGSNTEAFF
>TRBV5-1|TRBJ2-4|-
CASSPGTGWDIQYF
>TRBV19|TRBJ1-1|-
CASSISRGEVAFF
>TRBV7-9|TRBJ1-5|-
CASSSGPGGNQPQHF
>TRBV6-5|TRBJ2-7|-
CASSSLLAGGPYEQYF
>TRBV7-3|TRBJ1-5|-
CASSLDSNQPQHF
>TRBV11-2|TRBJ1-3|-
CASSLEGRGGNTIYF
>TRBV9|TRBJ2-2|-
CASSADSWSWELFF
>TRBV10-1|TRBJ2-7|-
CASSPGTGAKFYEQYF
>TRBV18|TRBJ2-7|-
CASSAPQGESYEQYF
>TRBV7-2|TRBJ2-1|once
CASSLAQVQNEQFF
>TRBV5-4|TRBJ1-1|-
CASSLGGVDTEAFF
>TRBV11-3|TRBJ2-5|-
CASSPPWRGTPQETQYF
>TRBV6-5|TRBJ1-3|-
CASSSEGQGSGNTIYF
>TRBV15|TRBJ2-1|-
CATSRDRTGSPYNEQFF
>TRBV5-1|TRBJ2-5|-
CASSHGQKETQYF
>TRBV4-1|TRBJ2-5|-
CASSQGTGGTWSSTQYF
>TRBV5-1|TRBJ2-1|-
CASSSGTGSLDEQFF